The 18 T cell receptor beta chains below were found in one sample sequenced in a study of blood T cells in healthy people across ages. A sample-barcoded 5' primer and a J-beta primer mix were used in a second PCR of about 6 to 12 cycles. MiXCR, applied by TCRdb to the 5' RACE reads, yields one record per CDR3 protein. This repertoire shows 1.5 million to 2 million distinct CDR3 sequences, roughly 50% found once; its top ten account for 2.1%. Sequencing was performed on blood. Every receptor here comes from a middle-aged woman in good health.

J is TRBJ1-2 and V is TRBV12-5, with D possibly being TRBD1 (5 bases). The CDR3 runs 17 residues. Germline V gene data show CDR1 as LGHNT and CDR2 as FRNRAP. Trimming removed 0 bases from V and 6 bases from J, with 20 bases in between. Here the CDR3 DNA reads TGTGCTAGTGGTTTGGTAACGGGGCCAACCCTGATTAATGGCTACACCTTC. It encodes CASGLVTGPTLINGYTF.

Remarks on this clonotype: A much larger clone differs from this one at a single base, so this may be a read error. The chain joins TRBV28 to TRBJ2-7, with D possibly TRBD1 on 5 matching bases. Germline values: CDR1 MDHEN, CDR2 SYDVKM. The CDR3 consists of 14 residues. V lost 3 bases and J 10 bases, leaving 19 bases between the germline ends. The DNA of the CDR3 is TGTGCCAGCAGTTTCTCGTGGGGCAGAGAGGCCCAGTACTTC. Protein: CASSFSWGREAQYF. Filled out from reference TRBV28 and TRBJ2-7, the complete variable domain reads DVKVTQSSRYLVKRTGEKVFLECVQDMDHENMFWYRQDPGLGLRLIYFSYDVKMKEKGDIPEGYSVSREKKERFSLILESASTNQTSMYLCASSFSWGREAQYFGPGTRLTVT.

The chain combines TRBV20-1 with TRBJ1-6, with D hard to call. V shed 5 bases and J shed 10 bases, with 12 bases lying between them. CDR1 and CDR2 (germline): DFQATT, SNEGSKA (reference sequence). The length of the CDR3 is 12 residues. The CDR3 nucleotides are TGCAGTGCTGGGAATAGACACTCACCCCTCCACTTT. Translating gives CSAGNRHSPLHF.

This clonotype was recorded a few times. V usage is TRBV7-2 and J usage is TRBJ2-1; D may be TRBD1 or TRBD2 (5 bases each). There are 16 residues in the CDR3. Germline CDR1 SGHTA, CDR2 FQGNSA. V lost 5 bases and J lost 0, with 14 bases in between. The CDR3 nucleotides are TGTGCCAGCAGCCCTCCTTGGGGGAGCTCCTACAATGAGCAGTTCTTC. Amino acids: CASSPPWGSSYNEQFF.

The genes are TRBV7-3 and TRBJ2-3; D remains ambiguous. V was clipped by 1 base and J by 4 bases, with 6 bases between them. This CDR3 has 13 amino acids. Looked up from germline, CDR1 is SGHTA and CDR2 is FQGTGA. The CDR3 bases are TGTGCCAGCAGCTTAATCGCCGCAGATACGCAGTATTTT. Translation gives CASSLIAADTQYF. The full variable domain, in which reference TRBV7-3 and TRBJ2-3 provide the parts outside the CDR3, is GAGVSQTPSNKVTEKGKYVELRCDPISGHTALYWYRQSLGQGPEFLIYFQGTGAADDSGLPNDRFFAVRPEGSVSTLKIQRTERGDSAVYLCASSLIAADTQYFGPGTRLTVL.

The gene calls are TRBV20-1 and TRBJ2-5, with D uncertain. V lost 2 bases to trimming and J lost 6 bases, with 13 bases between them. Germline V gives CDR1 DFQATT, CDR2 SNEGSKA (reference sequence). This CDR3 is built from 13 residues. CDR3 region: CSARWYELKTQYF. CDR3 bases: TGCAGTGCTAGATGGTATGAACTGAAGACCCAGTACTTC.

The J gene is TRBJ2-5, the V gene TRBV12-3 or TRBV12-4; D may correspond to TRBD1 or TRBD2 (5 bases each). The J call may be incorrect, as the DNA end agrees better with TRBJ2-7. The CDR3 length is 12 residues. CDR3 protein: CASSDQRGEQYF. Written as DNA, the CDR3 is TGTGCCAGCAGTGACCAGAGGGGCGAGCAGTACTTC.

The J gene is TRBJ1-5, the V gene TRBV20-1, with D unclear. Germline CDR1 DFQATT, CDR2 SNEGSKA (reference sequence). This CDR3 has 15 amino acids. V lost 0 bases, J lost 0 bases, and 9 bases lay in between. As DNA, the CDR3 is TGCAGTGCTAGAGATCTAGGTATTAGCAATCAGCCCCAGCATTTT. Protein product: CSARDLGISNQPQHF.

This clonotype was seen a handful of times. The V gene is TRBV20-1, the J gene TRBJ2-3; possibly TRBD1 for D (5 bases). CDR1 and CDR2 (germline): DFQATT, SNEGSKA (reference sequence). V was cut by 3 bases and J by 4 bases, with 14 bases left in between. The CDR3 runs 14 residues. Here the CDR3 reads CSARPGREPDTQYF. In DNA, the CDR3 is TGCAGTGCTAGGCCGGGCAGGGAACCAGATACGCAGTATTTT.

CDR3 amino acids: CSARADRERYEQYF. The CDR3 DNA follows: TGCAGTGCTAGAGCGGACAGGGAACGCTACGAGCAGTACTTC. This chain connects TRBV20-1 to TRBJ2-7; 8 bases are shared with TRBD1. Germline values: CDR1 DFQATT, CDR2 SNEGSKA (reference sequence). This CDR3 has 14 amino acids. J gave up 3 bases and V 1 base, and 5 bases lay outside the gene matches.

The chain recombines TRBV29-1 with TRBJ1-1, with D possibly TRBD1 on 6 matching bases. Germline loops: CDR1 SQVTM, CDR2 ANQGSEA. V was pared by 6 bases and J by 1 base, with 12 bases between. The CDR3 covers 13 residues. CDR3 in DNA: TGCAGCGTGGCGGGGGGCCCGAACACTGAAGCTTTCTTT. Amino acid sequence: CSVAGGPNTEAFF.

V is TRBV20-1 and J is TRBJ2-7; 7 nucleotides align to TRBD1. The CDR3 spans 15 residues. Germline V gene lookup returns CDR1 DFQATT and CDR2 SNEGSKA (reference sequence). Trimming cost V 3 bases and J 0 bases; bases outside gene matches: 8. CDR3 nucleotide sequence: TGCAGTGCTAGGGACGCCGGGACAGCCTCCTACGAGCAGTACTTC. Encoded protein: CSARDAGTASYEQYF.

As regards this clonotype: An end of the junction differs from the germline gene, which may be a read error. The chain links TRBV28 to TRBJ1-4; TRBD1 is a possible D gene (5 bases). Germline V gene lookup returns CDR1 MDHEN and CDR2 SYDVKM. The CDR3 extends over 16 amino acids. Here the CDR3 DNA reads TGTGGCAGCAGTTTAGGCCAGGGAAGATTGGACGAAAAACTGTTTTTT. This translates into CGSSLGQGRLDEKLFF.

This clonotype was found once. The chain combines TRBV7-9 with TRBJ2-1, with 8 bases aligning to TRBD2. J was trimmed by 8 bases and V by 4 bases; bases with no gene match: 10. The CDR3 runs to 15 residues. Germline loops: CDR1 SEHNR, CDR2 FQNEAQ (reference sequence). The CDR3 DNA is TGTGCCAGCAGCTCCCCGGGACTAGGGGATGATGAGCAGTTCTTC. It translates to CASSSPGLGDDEQFF. The full variable domain, completed using reference TRBV7-9 and TRBJ2-1, is DTGVSQNPRHKITKRGQNVTFRCDPISEHNRLYWYRQTLGQGPEFLTYFQNEAQLEKSRLLSDRFSAERPKGSFSTLEIQRTEQGDSAMYLCASSSPGLGDDEQFFGPGTRLTVL.

This rearrangement joins TRBV25-1 to TRBJ2-3; D is unclear. CDR1 and CDR2 from the germline V gene are MGHDK and SYGVNS. The V and J ends lost 3 bases and 2 bases respectively, with 9 bases between them. The CDR3 has 14 residues. The CDR3 reads CASSDTHFTDTQYF. Written as DNA, the CDR3 is TGTGCCAGCAGTGACACTCACTTCACAGATACGCAGTATTTT.

This clonotype was observed a handful of times. The chain uses TRBV6-5 and TRBJ2-1; 8 nucleotides match TRBD2. Germline CDR1 is MNHEY and CDR2 is SVGAGI. The J segment lost 5 bases and the V segment lost 4 bases, leaving 4 bases of the junction unmatched. The CDR3 has 14 amino acids. CDR3 sequence (DNA): TGTGCCAGCAGTTTACTAGCGGCAAACAATGAGCAGTTCTTC. It codes for CASSLLAANNEQFF.

This clonotype occurred a few times. The chain has TRBV6-2 or TRBV6-3 and TRBJ2-7; D might be TRBD2 (5 bases). Trimming took off 1 base at V and 0 bases at J, with 7 bases between the two ends. The CDR3 has 14 residues. Germline V gene lookup returns CDR1 MNHEY and CDR2 SVGEGT. As DNA, the CDR3 is TGTGCCAGCAGTTACTGGGGAGACTCCTACGAGCAGTACTTC. Protein product: CASSYWGDSYEQYF.

This clonotype was observed a handful of times. V and J are TRBV12-3 or TRBV12-4 and TRBJ2-4; D call uncertain. This CDR3 region has 14 residues. Trimming cost V 4 bases and J 0 bases, with 7 bases left between them. The CDR3 reads CASSWNLAKNIQYF. The CDR3 DNA is TGTGCCAGCAGTTGGAATCTAGCCAAAAACATTCAGTACTTC.